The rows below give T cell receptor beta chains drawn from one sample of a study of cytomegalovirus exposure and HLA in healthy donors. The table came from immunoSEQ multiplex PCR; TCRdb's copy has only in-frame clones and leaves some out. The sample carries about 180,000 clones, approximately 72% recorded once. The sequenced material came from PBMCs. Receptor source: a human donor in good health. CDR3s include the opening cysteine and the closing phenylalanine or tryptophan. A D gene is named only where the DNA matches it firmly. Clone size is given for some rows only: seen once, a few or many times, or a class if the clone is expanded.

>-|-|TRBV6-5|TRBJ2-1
CASMLRLSSYNEQFF
TGTGCCAGCATGTTGCGCCTAAGCTCCTACAATGAGCAGTTCTTC
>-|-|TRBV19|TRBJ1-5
CASSGGRSNQPQHF
TGTGCCAGTAGCGGTGGGCGTAGCAATCAGCCCCAGCATTTT
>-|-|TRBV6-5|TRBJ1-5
CASSTRHGPNQPQHF
TGTGCCAGCAGTACGCGACATGGTCCGAATCAGCCCCAGCATTTT
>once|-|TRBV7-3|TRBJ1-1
CASSLRRDTEAFF
TGTGCCAGCAGCTTACGCAGGGACACTGAAGCTTTCTTT
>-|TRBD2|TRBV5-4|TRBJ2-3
CASSLGLGGGGTDTQYF
TGTGCCAGCAGCTTGGGTCTCGGGGGGGGCGGGACAGATACGCAGTATTTT
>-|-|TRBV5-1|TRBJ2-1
CASTPDSPNREQFF
TGCGCCAGCACCCCGGACAGCCCCAATAGGGAGCAGTTCTTC
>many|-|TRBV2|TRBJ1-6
CASSSSGFDSPLHF
-
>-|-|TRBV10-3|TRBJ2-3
CAISEGQGSTDTQYF
TGTGCCATCAGTGAGGGGCAGGGCAGCACAGATACGCAGTATTTT
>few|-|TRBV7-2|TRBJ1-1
CASSQQGTGNTEAFF
TGTGCCAGCAGCCAACAGGGTACAGGGAACACTGAAGCTTTCTTT
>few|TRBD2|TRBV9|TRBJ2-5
CASSVESAGGGETQYF
TGTGCCAGCAGCGTAGAGTCCGCGGGGGGAGGGGAGACCCAGTACTTC
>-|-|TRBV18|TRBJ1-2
CASSPPEDRGGYTF
TGTGCCAGCTCACCACCCGAAGACCGAGGTGGCTACACCTTC
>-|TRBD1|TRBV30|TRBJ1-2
CAWSEGHRGIGGGYTF
TGTGCCTGGAGTGAGGGCCACAGGGGGATCGGGGGTGGCTACACCTTC
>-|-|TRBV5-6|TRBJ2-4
CASSLARRPIVAKNIQYF
TGTGCCAGCAGCTTGGCACGGAGACCAATAGTAGCCAAAAACATTCAGTACTTC
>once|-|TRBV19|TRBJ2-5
CASSIPTGTQETQYF
TGTGCCAGTAGTATTCCGACAGGAACACAAGAGACCCAGTACTTC
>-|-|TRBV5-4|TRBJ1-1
CASSLGSTEAFF
TGTGCCAGCAGCTTGGGTAGCACTGAAGCTTTCTTT
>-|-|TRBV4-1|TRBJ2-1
CASSQDAGQYNEQFF
TGCGCCAGCAGCCAAGACGCTGGACAGTACAATGAGCAGTTCTTC
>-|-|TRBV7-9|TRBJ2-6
CASSPQTSVGGGNVLTF
TGTGCCAGCAGCCCCCAGACCTCAGTCGGGGGAGGCAACGTCCTGACTTTC
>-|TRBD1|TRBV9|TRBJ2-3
CASSSGQVSTDTQYF
TGTGCCAGCAGCTCCGGACAGGTTAGCACAGATACGCAGTATTTT
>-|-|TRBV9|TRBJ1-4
CASSAGQSNEKLFF
TGTGCCAGCAGCGCAGGGCAATCGAATGAAAAACTGTTTTTT
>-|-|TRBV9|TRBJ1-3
CASSVGAGGNTIYF
TGTGCCAGCAGCGTAGGGGCGGGAGGAAACACCATATATTTT
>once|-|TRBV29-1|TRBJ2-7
CSVEDWGRGNEQYF
TGCAGCGTTGAAGACTGGGGAAGAGGGAACGAGCAGTACTTC
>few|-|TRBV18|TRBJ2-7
CASSPPGGRSYEQYF
TGTGCCAGCTCACCACCGGGGGGTCGCTCCTACGAGCAGTACTTC
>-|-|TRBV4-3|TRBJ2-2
CASSQGTSNTGELFF
TGCGCCAGCAGCCAAGGGACTTCGAACACCGGGGAGCTGTTTTTT
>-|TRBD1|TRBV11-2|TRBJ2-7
CASSLFRTGNEQYF
TGTGCCAGCAGCTTATTCAGGACAGGCAACGAGCAGTACTTC
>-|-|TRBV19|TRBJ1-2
CASTIFHQAIYGYTF
TGTGCCAGTACCATATTTCATCAGGCCATCTATGGCTACACCTTC
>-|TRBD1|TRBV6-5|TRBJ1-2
CASSYEKTGEHYGYTF
TGTGCCAGCAGTTACGAAAAGACAGGGGAACACTATGGCTACACCTTC
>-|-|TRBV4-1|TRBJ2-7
CASSQDWPYEQYF
TGCGCCAGCAGCCAAGATTGGCCCTACGAGCAGTACTTC
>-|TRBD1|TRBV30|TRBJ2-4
CAWSPQGAGIQYF
TGTGCCTGGAGCCCACAGGGGGCGGGCATTCAGTACTTC
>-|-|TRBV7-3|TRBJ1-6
CASSRAPWDNSPLHF
TGTGCCAGCAGCCGAGCGCCCTGGGATAATTCACCCCTCCACTTT
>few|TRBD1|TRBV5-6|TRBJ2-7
CASSWGTGGSYEQYF
TGTGCCAGCAGCTGGGGGACAGGGGGCTCCTACGAGCAGTACTTC
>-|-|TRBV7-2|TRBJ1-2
CASSRPGLKGGYTF
TGTGCCAGCAGCCGACCGGGACTGAAGGGGGGCTACACCTTC
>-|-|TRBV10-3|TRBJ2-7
CATRPSGPSYEQYF
TGTGCCACCCGCCCGTCAGGGCCCTCCTACGAGCAGTACTTC
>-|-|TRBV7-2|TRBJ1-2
CASSLQSYGYTF
TGTGCCAGCAGCTTGCAGTCCTATGGCTACACCTTC
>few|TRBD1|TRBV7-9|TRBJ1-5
CASSLPGTGDQPQHF
TGTGCCAGCAGCTTACCCGGGACAGGCGATCAGCCCCAGCATTTT
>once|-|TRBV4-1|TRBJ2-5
CASSQTSLYSAGQETQYF
TGCGCCAGCAGCCAAACTTCCCTCTATTCGGCGGGACAAGAGACCCAGTACTTC
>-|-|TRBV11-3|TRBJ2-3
CASSPGLSTDTQYF
TGTGCCAGCAGCCCTGGACTAAGCACAGATACGCAGTATTTT
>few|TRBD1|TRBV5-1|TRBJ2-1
CASGQGGVNEQFF
TGCGCCAGCGGACAGGGGGGAGTAAATGAGCAGTTCTTC
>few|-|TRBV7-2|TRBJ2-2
CASSPKTSPGELFF
TGTGCCAGCAGCCCCAAGACTTCCCCCGGGGAGCTGTTTTTT
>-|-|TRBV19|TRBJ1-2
CASSTAANYGYTF
TGTGCCAGTAGTACCGCAGCTAACTATGGCTACACCTTC
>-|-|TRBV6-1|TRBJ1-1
CASSEQAGGAGGRTEAFF
TGTGCCAGCAGTGAACAGGCCGGTGGAGCAGGCGGGCGCACTGAAGCTTTCTTT
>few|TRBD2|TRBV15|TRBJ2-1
CATSRELAGVDEQFF
TGTGCCACCAGCAGAGAACTAGCGGGGGTGGATGAGCAGTTCTTC
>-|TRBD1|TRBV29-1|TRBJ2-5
CSVGLGGAETQYF
TGCAGCGTAGGGTTAGGGGGCGCGGAGACCCAGTACTTC
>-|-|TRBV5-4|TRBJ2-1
CASSLEAASAEQFF
TGTGCCAGCAGCTTGGAGGCGGCGTCCGCTGAGCAGTTCTTC
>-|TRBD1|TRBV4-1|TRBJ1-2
CASSQEIRRGPYGYTF
TGCGCCAGCAGCCAAGAAATCCGCAGGGGGCCCTATGGCTACACCTTC
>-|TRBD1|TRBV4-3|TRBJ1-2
CASSQDHGDRDYGYTF
TGCGCCAGCAGCCAAGACCACGGGGACAGGGACTATGGCTACACCTTC
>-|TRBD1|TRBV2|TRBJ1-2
CASSQVDRDSYGYTF
TGTGCCAGTAGCCAAGTGGACAGGGATAGCTATGGCTACACCTTC
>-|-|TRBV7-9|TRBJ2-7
CASSLQGGEQYF
TGTGCCAGCAGCTTACAAGGCGGCGAGCAGTACTTC
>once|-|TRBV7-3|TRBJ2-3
CASSLAGPTDTQYF
TGTGCCAGCAGCTTAGCGGGGCCCACAGATACGCAGTATTTT
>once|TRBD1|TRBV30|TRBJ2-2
CAWSVGQGYGELFF
TGTGCCTGGAGTGTCGGACAGGGCTACGGGGAGCTGTTTTTT
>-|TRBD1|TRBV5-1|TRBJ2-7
CASSIQTGGDEQYF
TGCGCCAGCAGCATTCAGACAGGGGGCGACGAGCAGTACTTC
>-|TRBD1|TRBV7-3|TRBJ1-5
CASSLQGDQPQHF
TGTGCCAGCAGCTTACAGGGGGATCAGCCCCAGCATTTT
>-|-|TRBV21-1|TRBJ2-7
CASSNGEGVTYEQYF
TGTGCCAGCAGCAACGGGGAGGGGGTGACCTACGAGCAGTACTTC
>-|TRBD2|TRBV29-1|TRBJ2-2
CSVDSGGYTGELFF
TGCAGCGTCGATAGCGGGGGGTACACCGGGGAGCTGTTTTTT
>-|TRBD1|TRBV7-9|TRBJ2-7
CASSLGQGLDEQYF
TGTGCCAGCAGCCTCGGACAGGGATTGGACGAGCAGTACTTC
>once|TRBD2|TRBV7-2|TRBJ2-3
CASSLDSGGASDTQYF
TGTGCCAGCAGCTTAGATAGCGGGGGGGCATCCGATACGCAGTATTTT